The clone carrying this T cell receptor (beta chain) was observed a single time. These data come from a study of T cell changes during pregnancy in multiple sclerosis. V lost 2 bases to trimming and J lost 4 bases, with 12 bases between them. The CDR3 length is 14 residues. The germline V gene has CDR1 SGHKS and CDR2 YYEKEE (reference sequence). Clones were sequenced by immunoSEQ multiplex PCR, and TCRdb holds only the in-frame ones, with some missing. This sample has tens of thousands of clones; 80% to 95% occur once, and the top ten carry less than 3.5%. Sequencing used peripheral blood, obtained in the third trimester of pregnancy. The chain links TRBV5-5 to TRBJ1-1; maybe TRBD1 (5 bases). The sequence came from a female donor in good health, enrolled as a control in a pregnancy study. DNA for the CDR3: TGTGCCAGCAGCTTTGGAGGGGCGGGCACTGAAGCTTTCTTT. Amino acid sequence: CASSFGGAGTEAFF.